Detailed here is one T cell receptor (beta chain). What it binds is not known. This specimen belongs to a study of T cell repertoires in cytomegalovirus infection. Each CDR3 protein gets one entry after TCRdb re-called the reads with MiXCR. The sample holds just under 500,000 distinct CDR3 sequences, about 33% seen once. Germline trimming cut 8 bases from V and 4 bases from J; bases unmatched to any gene: 12. Germline V CDR1 and CDR2: SGDLS, YYNGEE. The CDR3 consists of 16 residues. The sample here was cultured PBMCs, taken from culture after CMV antigen stimulation. This chain links TRBV9 with TRBJ2-5, with TRBD2 matching 12 bases. The TCR sequence derives from a human donor in good health (CMV status not recorded). Some clones in this sample may be carry-over from other donors' samples. In nucleotides, the CDR3 is TGTGCCAGTAAGCGGGGGGCTAGCGGGGGGGCAGAGACCCAGTACTTC. It is translated as CASKRGASGGAETQYF. Full variable domain (rest looked up from reference TRBV9 and TRBJ2-5): DSGVTQTPKHLITATGQRVTLRCSPRSGDLSVYWYQQSLDQGLQFLIQYYNGEERAKGNILERFSAQQFPDLHSELNLSSLELGDSALYFCASKRGASGGAETQYFGPGTRLLVL.